The entry below describes one T cell receptor beta chain. These data are taken from a study of blood T cell repertoires in COVID-19. CDR1 and CDR2 from the germline V gene are ENHRY and SYGVKD. The V end was cut by 3 bases, the J end by 3 bases, with 9 bases between. There are 13 residues in the CDR3. Produced via immunoSEQ multiplex PCR; TCRdb's table is partial and in-frame only. The sample lists 200,000 to 250,000 clones, around four fifths seen once, with less than 20% in the top ten. The source of this sequence is a man younger than 40 with active or convalescent COVID-19. This chain connects TRBV10-3 to TRBJ2-7, with D uncertain. Sequences were obtained from peripheral blood. This CDR3 is CAISDGPYYEQYF. CDR3 DNA: TGTGCCATCAGTGATGGGCCATACTACGAGCAGTACTTC.